Below, 14 T cell receptor beta chains from the same sample are listed, as sequenced in a study of T cells expressing NK-cell markers. From the 5' RACE reads, TCRdb lists one entry per CDR3 protein and no DNA. The sample includes around 180,000 distinct CDR3 sequences. What was sequenced was blood T cells: a sorted CD56 or NKG2C T cell subset, CD4+ or CD8+ T cells, or bulk PBMC T cells (not recorded which). These receptors were taken from a man aged 18-69 years in good health.

The rearrangement links TRBV19 to TRBJ2-2; TCRdb's D call of TRBD1 is untestable without DNA. This CDR3 region has 15 residues. Germline V gene lookup returns CDR1 LNHDA and CDR2 SQIVND (reference sequence). CDR3 amino acids: CASSMGREGIGELFF.

The CDR3 here is CASRVGGAYEQYF. The J gene is TRBJ2-7, the V gene TRBV25-1; lacking DNA, the TRBD1 call made by TCRdb goes unchecked. The germline V gene has CDR1 MGHDK and CDR2 SYGVNS. The CDR3 contains 13 residues.

V usage is TRBV29-1 and J usage is TRBJ2-1; as DNA is missing, the TRBD1 call by TCRdb cannot be tested. The germline CDR1 and CDR2 sequences are SQVTM and ANQGSEA. CDR3 length equals 12 residues. CDR3 residues: CSVVSGSNEQFF.

The rearrangement joins TRBV2 to TRBJ1-2; TCRdb gives TRBD1 as the D gene, but with no DNA this cannot be confirmed. This CDR3 spans 18 amino acids. The germline V gene has CDR1 SNHLY and CDR2 FYNNEI. CDR3 amino acids: CASSETPETVPKPGGYTF. Full variable domain (missing parts from reference TRBV2 and TRBJ1-2): EPEVTQTPSHQVTQMGQEVILRCVPISNHLYFYWYRQILGQKVEFLVSFYNNEISEKSEIFDDQFSVERPDGSNFTLKIRSTKLEDSAMYFCASSETPETVPKPGGYTFGSGTRLTVV.

CDR3 sequence reads: CASSLASFNTEAFF. The chain combines TRBV27 with TRBJ1-1. The CDR3 extends over 14 amino acids. CDR1 and CDR2 from the germline V gene are MNHEY and SMNVEV (reference sequence).

The genes are TRBV12-3 or TRBV12-4 and TRBJ2-5. The CDR3 has 14 residues. CDR3 sequence reads: CASSFGVGLETQYF.

The rearrangement links TRBV3-1 to TRBJ2-7; the D gene TCRdb calls, TRBD1, cannot be checked with no DNA. Germline V CDR1 and CDR2: LGHDT, YNNKEL (reference sequence). This CDR3 comprises 14 residues. The CDR3 loop is CASTRDRGEYEQYF.

J is TRBJ2-3 and V is TRBV4-1; TCRdb reports TRBD1, a call that lacks DNA to check it against. The CDR3 is 15 amino acids. Germline CDR1 reads MGHRA; CDR2 reads YSYEKL. The CDR3 sequence is CASSQGQGVTDTQYF.

The chain couples TRBV7-9 to TRBJ2-5; as DNA is missing, the TRBD2 call by TCRdb cannot be tested. The CDR3 extends over 16 amino acids. Per the germline V gene, CDR1 is SEHNR and CDR2 is FQNEAQ (reference sequence). CDR3 in amino acids: CASSLNKGPRGETQYF. Based on the CDR3 plus reference TRBV7-9 and TRBJ2-5, the full variable domain is DTGVSQNPRHKITKRGQNVTFRCDPISEHNRLYWYRQTLGQGPEFLTYFQNEAQLEKSRLLSDRFSAERPKGSFSTLEIQRTEQGDSAMYLCASSLNKGPRGETQYFGPGTRLLVL.

The chain uses TRBV12-3 or TRBV12-4 and TRBJ1-3; the D call of TRBD1 rests on TCRdb alone, since no DNA is present to check it. The length of the CDR3 is 14 residues. The CDR3 spells CASSFAGVGNTIYF.

V and J are TRBV19 and TRBJ2-7; no DNA is available, so the TRBD1 call from TCRdb remains unchecked. From germline, CDR1 is LNHDA and CDR2 SQIVND (reference sequence). CDR3 length: 14 residues. The CDR3 sequence: CASRPAGNYYEQYF.

J is TRBJ2-7 and V is TRBV13. Germline loops: CDR1 PRHDT, CDR2 FYEKMQ (reference sequence). The CDR3 has 15 amino acids. The CDR3 is CASSSGGGVSYEQYF.

The chain is built from TRBV6-5 and TRBJ2-2; TCRdb proposes TRBD1, but this gene call is untestable without DNA. CDR1 MNHEY and CDR2 SVGAGI come from the germline V gene. The CDR3 extends over 16 amino acids. The CDR3 spells CASSYLGVTGTGELFF.

This rearrangement joins TRBV7-6 to TRBJ2-1; TCRdb selects TRBD1, and the lack of DNA leaves this call unchecked. CDR3 size: 14 residues. Germline V lookup: CDR1 SGHVS, CDR2 FNYEAQ. The CDR3 loop reads CASSSRQDGNEQFF.